This T cell receptor (beta chain) stems from a study of CXCR3-negative and CXCR3-positive naive CD8 T cells. Whole-study findings and limits: Naive cells used TRBV-TRBJ genes in much the same way whether CXCR3-negative or CXCR3-positive; memory cells did not. TRB CDR3 properties served as the basis for inferring TCR strength, and surface CD5 was comparable between naive subsets.

As concerns this clonotype: As yet, its antigen is unknown.

UMI labels and 5' RACE were used to prepare the TRB cDNA libraries. TCRdb reprocessed the 5' RACE reads, with one entry per CDR3 protein and no DNA. This table lists around 96,000 distinct CDR3 sequences. This CDR3 spans 15 amino acids. The germline V gene has CDR1 SGHTA and CDR2 FQGNSA. The material sequenced was naive CXCR3- CD8+ T cells from blood. Stated subset: CD45RO-CCR7+CD27+CD95- naive CD8+ T cells lacking CXCR3 (TNR3-). The TCR was taken from a human donor in good health. Some clones in this sample may be carry-over from other donors' samples. This sequence joins TRBV7-2 and TRBJ1-1; the TCRdb D gene call, TRBD1, has no DNA to confirm it. CDR3 residues: CASSFTGGLNTEAFF.